The T cell receptor beta chain described here comes from a study of immune evolution from preneoplasia to lung adenocarcinoma. Sequencing was performed with immunoSEQ multiplex PCR; in TCRdb, only in-frame clones are kept and a portion is missing. Of about 4,100 clones in the sample, more than 65% are singletons; the top ten hold around 14%. The sample comprised FFPE invasive lung adenocarcinoma tissue. The receptor was isolated from a person aged 70 to 85 with invasive lung adenocarcinoma. Some clones in this sample may be carry-over from other donors' samples.

CDR3 sequence: CATWTRPYNEQFF. As DNA, the CDR3 is TGTGCCACCTGGACTAGGCCCTACAATGAGCAGTTCTTC. The chain uses TRBV19 and TRBJ2-1, with TRBD2 matching 7 bases. V was pared by 10 bases and J by 2 bases, with 5 bases of the junction left unmatched. Germline loops: CDR1 LNHDA, CDR2 SQIVND (reference sequence). The CDR3 is made up of 13 amino acids.